This entry describes one T cell receptor beta chain. Its antigen is undetermined. This entry comes from a study of T cells in Graves' hyperthyroidism and ophthalmopathy. The study, taken as a whole, reports: Median prediction lead before ophthalmopathy onset was around seven months with the model. A model using 13 V-J features told ophthalmopathy apart from stable hyperthyroidism. Blood held most thyroid clonotypes expanded above 0.001 frequency.

There were TCR beta CDR3 regions amplified from RNA transcripts. The TCR CDR3 was amplified in a first-round RT-PCR using the HTBI primer set. TCRdb independently ran MiXCR on the multiplex PCR reads; one entry per CDR3 protein. The sample lists about 700,000 distinct CDR3 sequences, 40% to 55% seen once, with less than 8.5% in the top ten. Sample: peripheral blood or thyroid tissue (not recorded which). The TCR originated in an adult man with Graves' disease, either hyperthyroidism or ophthalmopathy (not recorded which).

DNA for the CDR3: TGTGCCAGCAGTCATCAGGGGGCAGTGGGCCAAGAGACCCAGTACTTC. Translated: CASSHQGAVGQETQYF. This chain links TRBV25-1 with TRBJ2-5; 8 bases line up with TRBD1. The germline gives CDR1 MGHDK, CDR2 SYGVNS. The J segment lost 1 base and the V segment lost 5 bases, leaving 9 bases of the junction unmatched. The length of the CDR3 is 16 residues.